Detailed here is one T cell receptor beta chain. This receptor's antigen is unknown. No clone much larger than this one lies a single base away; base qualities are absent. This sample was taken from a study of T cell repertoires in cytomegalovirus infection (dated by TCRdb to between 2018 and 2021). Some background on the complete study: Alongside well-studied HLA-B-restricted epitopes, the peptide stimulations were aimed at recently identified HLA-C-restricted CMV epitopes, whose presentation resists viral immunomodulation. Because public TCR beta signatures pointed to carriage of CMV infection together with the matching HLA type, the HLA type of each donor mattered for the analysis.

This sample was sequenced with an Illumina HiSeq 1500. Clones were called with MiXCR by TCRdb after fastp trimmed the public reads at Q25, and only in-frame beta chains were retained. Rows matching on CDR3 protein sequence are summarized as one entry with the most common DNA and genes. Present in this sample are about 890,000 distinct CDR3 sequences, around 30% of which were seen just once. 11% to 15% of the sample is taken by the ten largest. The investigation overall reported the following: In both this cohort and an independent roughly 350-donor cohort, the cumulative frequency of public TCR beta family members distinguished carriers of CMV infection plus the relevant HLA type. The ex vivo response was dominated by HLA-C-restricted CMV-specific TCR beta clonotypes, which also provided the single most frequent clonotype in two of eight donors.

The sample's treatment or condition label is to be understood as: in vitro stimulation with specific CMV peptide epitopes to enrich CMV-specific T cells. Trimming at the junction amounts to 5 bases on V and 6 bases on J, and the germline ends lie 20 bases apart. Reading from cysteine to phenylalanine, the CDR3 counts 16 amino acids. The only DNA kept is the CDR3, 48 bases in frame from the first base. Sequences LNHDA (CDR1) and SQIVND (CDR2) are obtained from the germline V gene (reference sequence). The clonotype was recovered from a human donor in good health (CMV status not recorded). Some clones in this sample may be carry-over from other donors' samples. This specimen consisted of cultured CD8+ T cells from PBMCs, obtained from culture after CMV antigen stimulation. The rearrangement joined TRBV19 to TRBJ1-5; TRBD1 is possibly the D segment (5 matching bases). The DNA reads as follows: TGTGCCAGTAGTCGGGGGTGGGGAGAGTGGGGTCAGCCCCAGCATTTT. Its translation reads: CASSRGWGEWGQPQHF.